This T cell receptor (beta chain) was sequenced for a study of identical twins. Study-wide results and limits: Cord blood beta clonotypes present at high abundance carried fewer insertions; no such pattern appeared in memory repertoires. Zero-insertion analyses could be partly confounded by invariant MAIT and iNKT cells. Sequences that were beta out-of-frame showed weaker excess twin sharing.

A few counts support this clonotype. Its antigen is still unknown. MiXCR was run by TCRdb on the 5' RACE reads, yielding one entry per CDR3 protein. The sample shows 750,000 to 950,000 distinct CDR3 sequences, approximately 13% of them seen only once. The CDR3 is 20 residues long. Trimming cost V 1 base and J 1 base; bases outside gene matches: 12. Germline V gives CDR1 SGHAT, CDR2 FQDESV (reference sequence). The same specimen was also included in a second study, on yellow fever vaccine responses in identical twins.

The sample taken for sequencing was PBMCs. The chain uses TRBV11-1 and TRBJ2-1; 11 positions match TRBD2. This clonotype was obtained from a woman under 30 in good health. The CDR3 is CASSLGSTSGRTRSYNEQFF. The CDR3 bases are TGTGCCAGCAGCTTAGGTTCCACTAGCGGGAGAACAAGATCCTACAATGAGCAGTTCTTC.